This TCR beta chain was captured by sequencing in a study of CD8+CD57+ T cells in acquired aplastic anemia. Deletions cut 0 bases from V and 5 bases from J, with 8 bases between. This CDR3 has 14 amino acids. The germline V gene has CDR1 LGHNA and CDR2 YNFKEQ. This clonotype appeared a few times. TCR beta VDJ and CDR3 profiles were obtained from a genomic DNA template. Via MiXCR, TCRdb re-called the reads, giving one row per CDR3 protein. The table has about 220,000 distinct CDR3 sequences, 30% to 40% seen once. The rearrangement uses TRBV4-2 and TRBJ2-1, with D unclear. The material sequenced was sorted CD4+, CD8+, or CD8+CD57+ T cells (not recorded which) from PBMCs. The TCR was taken from a human donor in good health, serving as a control. CDR3 in DNA: TGTGCCAGCAGCCAAGATTTGCAGGACAATGAGCAGTTCTTC. This codes for CASSQDLQDNEQFF.